This T cell receptor beta chain was identified during a study of shared clonotypes between healthy human individuals. Study results and caveats: Since donors were few, the genetic and exposure-history diversity represented was limited. Sorted-subset sequencing was shown by rarefaction to be incomplete despite large depth. Clonotype sharing across several donors was observed for around 4.8% of naive CD4 clonotypes.

Concerning this clone: As yet, its antigen is unknown.

Produced via immunoSEQ multiplex PCR; TCRdb's table is partial and in-frame only. There are 2 million to 2.5 million clones in the sample; under 95% occur only once, and about 0.34% lies in the top ten. This clonotype was obtained from a young man in good health. Some clones in this sample may be carry-over from other donors' samples. The sample consisted of naive CD4+ T cells from PBMCs. The subset: CD45RA+ positively selected.

This chain's CDR3 is CASSLILNNEQFF. The CDR3 DNA is TGTGCCAGCAGCTTGATCTTGAACAATGAGCAGTTCTTC. The chain is built from TRBV11-2 and TRBJ2-1; D unclear. This CDR3 is built from 13 residues. Germline loops: CDR1 SGHAT, CDR2 FQNNGV. V was clipped by 3 bases and J by 5 bases, with 8 bases between them.